These 5 T cell receptor beta chains originate from one sample sequenced in a study of CD8+ T cells in alopecia areata (dated by TCRdb to between 2017 and 2018). Receptor amplification or capture employed the immunoSEQ multiplex PCR assay. RNA was extracted from all samples and reverse transcribed into cDNA, which served as template for TCR sequencing. In its TCRdb copy, this immuneACCESS table keeps in-frame sequences only and misses some clones. Where compared with another copy, unresolved V genes explain less than half of these, and the others have no known cause. Across this sample there are about 110,000 clones, with 55% to 70% seen only once. Clones ranked in the top ten supply more than 20% of the sample. Sequences were obtained from NKG2D-low CD8+ T cells sorted from blood. The cell subset or site label for this specimen denotes: sorted CD8+ NKG2D-low blood T cells. Receptor source: a human donor with alopecia areata.

This rearrangement joins TRBV7-6 to TRBJ1-1; unclear D gene. Trimming removed 1 base at V and 0 bases at J, with 6 bases between. Germline V CDR1 and CDR2: SGHVS, FNYEAQ. The CDR3 contains 14 residues. CDR3 sequence (DNA): TGTGCCAGCAGCTTAGAAGCCCTGAACACTGAAGCTTTCTTT. Translating gives CASSLEALNTEAFF.

This clone was recorded once. The chain couples TRBV13 to TRBJ2-5, with 7 bases matching TRBD2. This CDR3 is built from 13 residues. V shed 5 bases and J 4 bases; nucleotides not matched to a gene: 4. The germline V gene encodes CDR1 PRHDT and CDR2 FYEKMQ (reference sequence). Written as DNA, the CDR3 is TGTGCCAGCAGCCGGGGGGAGGGAGAGACCCAGTACTTC. This codes for CASSRGEGETQYF.

The chain has TRBV6-5 and TRBJ1-5; tentatively, D is TRBD1 (6 bases). The germline CDR1 and CDR2 sequences are MNHEY and SVGAGI. V gave up 5 bases and J gave up 6 bases, with 11 bases separating them. The CDR3 is 13 amino acids. The CDR3 bases are TGTGCCAGCAGTACAGGGTCACCTCAGCCCCAGCATTTT. Translated, it gives CASSTGSPQPQHF.

The chain uses TRBV15 and TRBJ2-7; D may be TRBD1 (6 bases). Trimming took off 5 bases at V and 5 bases at J, with 16 bases between the two ends. CDR3 size: 14 residues. Per the germline V gene, CDR1 is LNHNV and CDR2 is YYDKDF (reference sequence). In DNA, the CDR3 is TGTGCCACCAGCCTCCTGGGGGACACCGACGAGCAGTACTTC. Translating it yields CATSLLGDTDEQYF.

In this sample, this clone is medium-sized (0.01 to 0.1%). This chain uses TRBV6-1 with TRBJ1-1, with unresolved D. Germline-derived CDR1 and CDR2 are MNHNS and SASEGT. V lost 0 bases to trimming and J lost 8 bases, with 13 bases between them. This CDR3 is built from 14 residues. Here the CDR3 DNA reads TGTGCCAGCAGTGAAGCGCCTGTGGCGCAAGAAGCTTTCTTT. This codes for CASSEAPVAQEAFF.